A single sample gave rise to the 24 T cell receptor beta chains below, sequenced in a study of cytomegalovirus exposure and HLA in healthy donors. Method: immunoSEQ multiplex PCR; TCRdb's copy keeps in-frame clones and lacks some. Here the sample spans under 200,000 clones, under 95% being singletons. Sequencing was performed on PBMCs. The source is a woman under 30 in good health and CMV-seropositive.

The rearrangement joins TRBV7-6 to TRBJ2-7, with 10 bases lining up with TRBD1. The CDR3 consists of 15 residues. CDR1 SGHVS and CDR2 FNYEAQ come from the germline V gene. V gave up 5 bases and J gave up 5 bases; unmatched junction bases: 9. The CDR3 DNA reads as TGTGCCAGCAGCCCAGACAGGGGGCGCGGAAACGAGCAGTACTTC. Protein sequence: CASSPDRGRGNEQYF.

In DNA, the CDR3 is TGTGCCAGCAGGGGCAGGGCGATCAACTATGGCTACACCTTC. Translating it yields CASRGRAINYGYTF. The rearrangement uses TRBV6-1 and TRBJ1-2; weak D call: TRBD1 (5 bases). The length of the CDR3 is 14 residues. Deletions cut 6 bases from V and 2 bases from J, with 13 bases between. Germline assignment: CDR1 MNHNS and CDR2 SASEGT.

The CDR3 reads CASSDEAVSDTQYF. As DNA, the CDR3 is TGTGCCAGCAGCGATGAGGCGGTCTCAGATACGCAGTATTTT. The rearrangement uses TRBV2 and TRBJ2-3, with D uncertain. Trimming left V 6 bases short and J 4 bases short, with 14 bases between. Germline V gene sequence: CDR1 SNHLY, CDR2 FYNNEI. This CDR3 is built from 14 residues.

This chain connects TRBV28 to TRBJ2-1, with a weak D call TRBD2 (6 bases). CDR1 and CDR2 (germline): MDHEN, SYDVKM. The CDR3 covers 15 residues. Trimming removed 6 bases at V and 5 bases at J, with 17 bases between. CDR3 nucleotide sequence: TGTGCCAGCAGCCCCCGGGACTTCTCACACAATGAGCAGTTCTTC. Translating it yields CASSPRDFSHNEQFF.

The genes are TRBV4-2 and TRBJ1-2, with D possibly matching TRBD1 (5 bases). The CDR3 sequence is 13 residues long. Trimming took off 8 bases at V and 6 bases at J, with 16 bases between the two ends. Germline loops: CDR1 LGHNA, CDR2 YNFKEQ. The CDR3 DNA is TGTGCCAGCCGGAATCAGGGAAGTGATGGCTACACCTTC. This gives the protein CASRNQGSDGYTF.

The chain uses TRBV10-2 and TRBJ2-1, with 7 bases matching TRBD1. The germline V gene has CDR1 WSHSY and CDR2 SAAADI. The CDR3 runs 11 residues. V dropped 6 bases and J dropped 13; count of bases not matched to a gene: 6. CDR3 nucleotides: TGCGCCAGCAGGGAGACAGGGCGACAGTTCTTC. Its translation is CASRETGRQFF.

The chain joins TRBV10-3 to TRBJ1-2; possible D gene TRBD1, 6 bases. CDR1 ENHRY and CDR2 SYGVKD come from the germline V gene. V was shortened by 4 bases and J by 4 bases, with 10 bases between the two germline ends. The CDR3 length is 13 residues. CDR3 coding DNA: TGTGCCATCAGTGCAGGGGAGACCTATGGCTACACCTTC. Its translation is CAISAGETYGYTF.

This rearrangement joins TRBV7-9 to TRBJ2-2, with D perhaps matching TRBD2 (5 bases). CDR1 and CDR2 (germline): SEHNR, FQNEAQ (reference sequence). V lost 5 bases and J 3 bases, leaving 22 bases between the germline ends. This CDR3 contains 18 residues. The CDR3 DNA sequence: TGTGCCAGCAGCGATTCTTACCGGGCGGTGGGAGACACCGGGGAGCTGTTTTTT. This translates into CASSDSYRAVGDTGELFF. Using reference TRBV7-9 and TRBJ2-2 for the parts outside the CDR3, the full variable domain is DTGVSQNPRHKITKRGQNVTFRCDPISEHNRLYWYRQTLGQGPEFLTYFQNEAQLEKSRLLSDRFSAERPKGSFSTLEIQRTEQGDSAMYLCASSDSYRAVGDTGELFFGEGSRLTVL.

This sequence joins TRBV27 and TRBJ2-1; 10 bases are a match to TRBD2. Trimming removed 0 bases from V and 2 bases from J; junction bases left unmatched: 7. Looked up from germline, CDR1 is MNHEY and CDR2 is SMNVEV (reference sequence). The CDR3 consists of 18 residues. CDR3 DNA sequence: TGTGCCAGCAGTTTATCGACCACTAGCGGGGAGGCCTACAATGAGCAGTTCTTC. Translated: CASSLSTTSGEAYNEQFF.

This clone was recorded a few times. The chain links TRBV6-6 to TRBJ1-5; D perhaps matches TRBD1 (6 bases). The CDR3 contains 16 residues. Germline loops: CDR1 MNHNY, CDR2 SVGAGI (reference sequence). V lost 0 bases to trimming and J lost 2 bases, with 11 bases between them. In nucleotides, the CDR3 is TGTGCCAGCAGTTACTCAGTACAGGGTGGCAATCAGCCCCAGCATTTT. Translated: CASSYSVQGGNQPQHF.

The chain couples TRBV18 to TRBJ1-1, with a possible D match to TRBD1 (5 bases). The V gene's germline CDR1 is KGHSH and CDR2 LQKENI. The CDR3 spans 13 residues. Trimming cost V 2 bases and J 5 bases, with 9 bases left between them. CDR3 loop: CASSPKGYTEAFF. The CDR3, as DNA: TGTGCCAGCTCACCAAAGGGGTATACTGAAGCTTTCTTT.

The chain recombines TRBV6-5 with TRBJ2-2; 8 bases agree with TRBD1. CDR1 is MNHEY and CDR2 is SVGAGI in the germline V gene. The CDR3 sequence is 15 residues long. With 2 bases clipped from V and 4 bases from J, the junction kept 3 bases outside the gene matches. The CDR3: CASSYVQGGTGELFF. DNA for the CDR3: TGTGCCAGCAGTTACGTACAGGGGGGCACCGGGGAGCTGTTTTTT.

CDR3 DNA sequence: TGTGCCAGCTCACCGGGGAGGGCCGGACTGTTTTTT. It codes for CASSPGRAGLFF. The chain carries TRBV18 and TRBJ1-4, with D unresolved. The CDR3 covers 12 residues. The germline V gene encodes CDR1 KGHSH and CDR2 LQKENI. The ends were cut back, 3 bases at V and 13 bases at J, with 12 bases in the middle. Using reference TRBV18 and TRBJ1-4 for the parts outside the CDR3, the full variable domain is NAGVMQNPRHLVRRRGQEARLRCSPMKGHSHVYWYRQLPEEGLKFMVYLQKENIIDESGMPKERFSAEFPKEGPSILRIQQVVRGDSAAYFCASSPGRAGLFFGSGTQLSVL.

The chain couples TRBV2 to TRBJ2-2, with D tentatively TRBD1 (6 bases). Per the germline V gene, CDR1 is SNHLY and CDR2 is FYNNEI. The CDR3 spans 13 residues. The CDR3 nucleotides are TGTGCTATGGGCAGGGGTGACACCGGGGAGCTGTTTTTT. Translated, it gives CAMGRGDTGELFF.

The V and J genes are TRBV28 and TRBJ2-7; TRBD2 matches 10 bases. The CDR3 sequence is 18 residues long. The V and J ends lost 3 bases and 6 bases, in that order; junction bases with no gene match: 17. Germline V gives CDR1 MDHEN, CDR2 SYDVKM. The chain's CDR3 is CASSLIQGAGGGASEQYF. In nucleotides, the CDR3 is TGTGCCAGCAGTTTGATTCAGGGAGCGGGAGGGGGCGCCTCCGAGCAGTACTTC.

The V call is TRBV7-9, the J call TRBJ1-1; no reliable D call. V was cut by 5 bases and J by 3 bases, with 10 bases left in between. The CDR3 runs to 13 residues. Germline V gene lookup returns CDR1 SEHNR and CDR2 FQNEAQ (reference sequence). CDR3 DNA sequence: TGTGCCAGCAGCCCCCCCGGGGACACTGAAGCTTTCTTT. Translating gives CASSPPGDTEAFF.

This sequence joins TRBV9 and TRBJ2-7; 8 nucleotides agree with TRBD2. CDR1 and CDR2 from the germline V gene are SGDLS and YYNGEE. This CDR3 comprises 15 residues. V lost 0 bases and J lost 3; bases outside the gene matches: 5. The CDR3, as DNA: TGTGCCAGCAGCGTAGACCGGGAGGGCCTCTACGAGCAGTACTTC. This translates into CASSVDREGLYEQYF.

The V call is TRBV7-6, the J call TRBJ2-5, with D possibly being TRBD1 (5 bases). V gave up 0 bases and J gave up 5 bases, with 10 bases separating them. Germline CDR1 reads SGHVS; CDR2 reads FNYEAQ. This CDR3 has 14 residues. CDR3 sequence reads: CASSLAWRQETQYF. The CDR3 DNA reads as TGTGCCAGCAGCTTAGCGTGGCGACAGGAGACCCAGTACTTC. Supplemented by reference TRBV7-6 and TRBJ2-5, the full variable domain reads GAGVSQSPRYKVTKRGQDVALRCDPISGHVSLYWYRQALGQGPEFLTYFNYEAQQDKSGLPNDRFSAERPEGSISTLTIQRTEQRDSAMYRCASSLAWRQETQYFGPGTRLLVL.

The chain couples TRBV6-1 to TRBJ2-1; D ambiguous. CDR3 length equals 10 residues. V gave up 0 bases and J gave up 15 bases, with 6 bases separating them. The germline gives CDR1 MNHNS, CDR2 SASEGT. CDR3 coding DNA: TGTGCCAGCAGTGAAGCTAGTGCGTTCTTC. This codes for CASSEASAFF.

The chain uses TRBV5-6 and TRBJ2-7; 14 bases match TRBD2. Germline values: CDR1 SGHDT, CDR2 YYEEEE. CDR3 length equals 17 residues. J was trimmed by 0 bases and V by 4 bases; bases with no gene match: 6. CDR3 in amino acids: CASSEGLAGVSSYEQYF. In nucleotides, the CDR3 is TGTGCCAGCAGCGAGGGACTAGCGGGAGTTAGCTCCTACGAGCAGTACTTC. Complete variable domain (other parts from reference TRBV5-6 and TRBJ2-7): DAGVTQSPTHLIKTRGQQVTLRCSPKSGHDTVSWYQQALGQGPQFIFQYYEEEERQRGNFPDRFSGHQFPNYSSELNVNALLLGDSALYLCASSEGLAGVSSYEQYFGPGTRLTVT.

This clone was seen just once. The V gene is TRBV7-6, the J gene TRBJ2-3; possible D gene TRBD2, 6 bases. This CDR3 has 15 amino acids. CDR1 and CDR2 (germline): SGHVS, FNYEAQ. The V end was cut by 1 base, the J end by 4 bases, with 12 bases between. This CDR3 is CASSLGVGEADTQYF. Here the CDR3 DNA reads TGTGCCAGCAGCTTAGGTGTGGGGGAGGCAGATACGCAGTATTTT. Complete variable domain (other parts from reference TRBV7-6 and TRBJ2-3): GAGVSQSPRYKVTKRGQDVALRCDPISGHVSLYWYRQALGQGPEFLTYFNYEAQQDKSGLPNDRFSAERPEGSISTLTIQRTEQRDSAMYRCASSLGVGEADTQYFGPGTRLTVL.

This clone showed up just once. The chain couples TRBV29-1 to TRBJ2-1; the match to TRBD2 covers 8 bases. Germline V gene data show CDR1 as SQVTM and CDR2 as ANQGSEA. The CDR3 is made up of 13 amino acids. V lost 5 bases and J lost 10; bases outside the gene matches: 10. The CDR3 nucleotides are TGCAGCGTTTTAAGGAGTAGCGGGGACGAGCAGTTCTTC. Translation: CSVLRSSGDEQFF.

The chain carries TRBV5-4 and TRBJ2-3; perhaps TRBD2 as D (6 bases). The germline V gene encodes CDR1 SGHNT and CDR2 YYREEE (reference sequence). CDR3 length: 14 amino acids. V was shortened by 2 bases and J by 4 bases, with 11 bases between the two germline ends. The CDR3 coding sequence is TGTGCCAGCAGCTTACCGGGACTCCCAGATACGCAGTATTTT. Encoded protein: CASSLPGLPDTQYF.

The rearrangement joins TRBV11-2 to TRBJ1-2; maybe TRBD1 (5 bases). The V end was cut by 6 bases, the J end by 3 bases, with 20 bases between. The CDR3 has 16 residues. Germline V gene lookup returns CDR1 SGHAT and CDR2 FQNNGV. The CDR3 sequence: CASSTASAGPYYGYTF. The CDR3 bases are TGTGCCAGCAGTACCGCGTCGGCAGGGCCATACTATGGCTACACCTTC.